This entry features one TCR beta chain sequence. Its antigen is still unknown. Sequencing was performed with immunoSEQ multiplex PCR; in TCRdb, only in-frame clones are kept and a portion is missing. The sample consists of a few million clones, more than 90% of them appearing once. Trimming cost V 2 bases and J 1 base, with 14 bases left between them. Germline CDR1 and CDR2: MNHEY and SMNVEV (reference sequence). The CDR3 extends over 16 amino acids. The data are from a study of shared clonotypes between healthy human individuals. Whole-study results and caveats: Four donors showed sharing of about 4.8% of naive CD4 clonotypes. Read depth was anticipated to influence clonotype sharing among donors. Sorted-subset samples were not fully sequenced, rarefaction indicated.

Sequencing was done on a sample of naive CD4+ T cells sorted from blood. Subset noted: CD45RA+ positively selected. The chain uses TRBV27 and TRBJ1-1, with a tentative D call TRBD1 (6 bases). The origin of this receptor is a man younger than 30 in good health. CDR3 nucleotide sequence: TGTGCCAGCAGTTTAGGGCGAGGGGGATCGAACACTGAAGCTTTCTTT. It is translated as CASSLGRGGSNTEAFF.